This TCR beta chain was profiled in a study of control samples from healthy donors and cancer patients (dated by TCRdb to 2019 to 2021). Libraries were made using the immunoSEQ multiplex PCR assay. TCRdb carries this immuneACCESS record with in-frame sequences only. Its versions omit some clonotypes, under half of them owing to an unresolved V gene in the studies checked, with the rest unexplained. Here the sample has 70,000 to 75,000 clones; roughly 86% occur a single time. About 19% of the sample is held by the ten biggest clonotypes. For this clone: Its antigen is still unknown. Nothing much larger sits one base from this clone, and base qualities are not available.

After removal of 0 bases from V and 7 bases from J, the junction retains 20 bases not matched to a gene. Per the germline V gene, SQVTM is the CDR1 and ANQGSEA is the CDR2. The CDR3 measures 18 amino acids from cysteine to phenylalanine. This entry keeps only the CDR3 DNA: 54 bases, framed from base 1. The V gene is TRBV29-1 and the J gene is TRBJ1-2, with 7 middle bases fitting TRBD1. Sequencing was performed on PBMCs. This TCR came from a man in his 60s with lung cancer. The CDR3 here reads CSVEDKPGTDPRGSGYTF. The nucleotides read TGCAGCGTTGAAGATAAGCCCGGGACGGATCCCAGGGGGTCTGGCTACACCTTC.